Listed below are T cell receptor beta chains from one sample, sequenced in a study of vaccination and CD4 T cells after COVID-19. No cognate antigen is known for these TCRs. From the PCR reads, TCRdb called clonotypes with MiXCR, one entry per CDR3 protein. This sample has over 11,000 distinct CDR3 sequences; more than 55% occur once, and the top ten carry less than 20%. The material sequenced was CD4+ T cells from blood, cultured in vitro. Receptors were obtained from a human donor who had recovered from COVID-19. CDR3s include the opening cysteine and the closing phenylalanine or tryptophan. The D gene is left open where the match is weak. Only part of the rows carry a size: once, few, many, or a class if the clone is expanded.

CDR3 DNA: TGCAGTGCCCCCGGGACTAGCGGGAAAACCGGGGAGCTGTTTTTT; CDR3 protein: CSAPGTSGKTGELFF; J gene: TRBJ2-2; D gene: TRBD2; clone size: few; V gene: TRBV20-1
CDR3 DNA: TGCAGTGCTAGAGCCCGGGGGGCAGATACGCAGTATTTT; CDR3 protein: CSARARGADTQYF; J gene: TRBJ2-3; D gene: TRBD2; clone size: -; V gene: TRBV20-1
CDR3 DNA: TGCAGTGCTAGTCTTGGCGGGGGGTTCACCGGGGAGCTGTTTTTT; CDR3 protein: CSASLGGGFTGELFF; J gene: TRBJ2-2; D gene: TRBD2; clone size: -; V gene: TRBV20-1
CDR3 DNA: TGTGCCACCAGTGATTCGAGGGTGGGGCAAGAGACCCAGTACTTC; CDR3 protein: CATSDSRVGQETQYF; J gene: TRBJ2-5; D gene: -; clone size: -; V gene: TRBV24-1
CDR3 DNA: TGCAGTGCTAGTTTGCGGGGTGGAAACTATGGCTACACCTTC; CDR3 protein: CSASLRGGNYGYTF; J gene: TRBJ1-2; D gene: -; clone size: once; V gene: TRBV20-1
CDR3 DNA: TGTGCCAGCAGTCAAGGAGCTAACTATGGCTACACCTTC; CDR3 protein: CASSQGANYGYTF; J gene: TRBJ1-2; D gene: -; clone size: large; V gene: TRBV6-1
CDR3 DNA: TGTGCCAGCAGTGAAGCGGTGCAGGGCCTGGAGACCCAGTACTTC; CDR3 protein: CASSEAVQGLETQYF; J gene: TRBJ2-5; D gene: -; clone size: -; V gene: TRBV6-1
CDR3 DNA: TGTGCCAGCAGCTTGGCGGGGGGGCCCTATGAGCAGTTCTTC; CDR3 protein: CASSLAGGPYEQFF; J gene: TRBJ2-1; D gene: TRBD2; clone size: -; V gene: TRBV7-2
CDR3 DNA: TGTGCCAGCAGTGTAGTACAGGGAAATGGCTACACCTTC; CDR3 protein: CASSVVQGNGYTF; J gene: TRBJ1-2; D gene: -; clone size: -; V gene: TRBV2
CDR3 DNA: TGTGCCAGCAGTCTCCCTCAAACAGGGGCCGGGGAGCTGTTTTTT; CDR3 protein: CASSLPQTGAGELFF; J gene: TRBJ2-2; D gene: TRBD1; clone size: -; V gene: TRBV28
CDR3 DNA: TGTGCCAGCAGCTTGGGGCTAGCGGGGGGAGTTAACTTC; CDR3 protein: CASSLGLAGGVNF; J gene: TRBJ2-7; D gene: TRBD2; clone size: -; V gene: TRBV5-5
CDR3 DNA: TGCGCCAGCAGCCAACCCGGGACGGACAATGAAAAACTGTTTTTT; CDR3 protein: CASSQPGTDNEKLFF; J gene: TRBJ1-4; D gene: -; clone size: -; V gene: TRBV4-1
CDR3 DNA: TGTGCCAGCAGTCTCAACAGGGTTGGTAGCACTGAAGCTTTCTTT; CDR3 protein: CASSLNRVGSTEAFF; J gene: TRBJ1-1; D gene: -; clone size: -; V gene: TRBV6-2/TRBV6-3
CDR3 DNA: TGCAGTGCCCAAGGGAAGAGGGGCACTGAAGCTTTCTTT; CDR3 protein: CSAQGKRGTEAFF; J gene: TRBJ1-1; D gene: -; clone size: -; V gene: TRBV20-1
CDR3 DNA: TGTGCCAGCAGCTTATATGGGGCCGAAGCTTTCTTT; CDR3 protein: CASSLYGAEAFF; J gene: TRBJ1-1; D gene: -; clone size: -; V gene: TRBV11-2
CDR3 DNA: TGTGCCAGCAGTTTAACCAGGGCTGAGGGAAACACCATATATTTT; CDR3 protein: CASSLTRAEGNTIYF; J gene: TRBJ1-3; D gene: -; clone size: -; V gene: TRBV27
CDR3 DNA: TGTGCCAGCAGGGTTACAGCGGGGAGCTCTGGGGCCAACGTCCTGACTTTC; CDR3 protein: CASRVTAGSSGANVLTF; J gene: TRBJ2-6; D gene: TRBD2; clone size: -; V gene: TRBV6-1
CDR3 DNA: TGTGCCAGCAGCTACGCCGAGGGGCAGCCCCAGCATTTT; CDR3 protein: CASSYAEGQPQHF; J gene: TRBJ1-5; D gene: -; clone size: -; V gene: TRBV7-2
CDR3 DNA: TGTGCCAGTTCCGGGACAGGGACGAGAAAACTGTTTTTT; CDR3 protein: CASSGTGTRKLFF; J gene: TRBJ1-4; D gene: TRBD1; clone size: -; V gene: TRBV19
CDR3 DNA: TGTGCCAGCTCACCATCATCGGGGACTAGCGGGAGAAACACCGGGGAGCTGTTTTTT; CDR3 protein: CASSPSSGTSGRNTGELFF; J gene: TRBJ2-2; D gene: TRBD2; clone size: few; V gene: TRBV18
CDR3 DNA: TGCAGTGCTAGTAAGCTAGCGGGGGAACAAGAGACCCAGTACTTC; CDR3 protein: CSASKLAGEQETQYF; J gene: TRBJ2-5; D gene: TRBD2; clone size: large; V gene: TRBV20-1
CDR3 DNA: TGTGCCAGTAGCCTTGACGAGGAGTACGAGCAGTACTTC; CDR3 protein: CASSLDEEYEQYF; J gene: TRBJ2-7; D gene: -; clone size: once; V gene: TRBV19
CDR3 DNA: TGTGCCAGTAGTGGGACAGGGGGCAATCAGCCCCAGCATTTT; CDR3 protein: CASSGTGGNQPQHF; J gene: TRBJ1-5; D gene: TRBD1; clone size: -; V gene: TRBV19
CDR3 DNA: TGCGCCAGCAGCCGCAACGGTTCGATGAACACTGAAGCTTTCTTT; CDR3 protein: CASSRNGSMNTEAFF; J gene: TRBJ1-1; D gene: -; clone size: -; V gene: TRBV4-1
CDR3 DNA: TGTGCCAGCAGCTTAGTGGGTGAAGGGAACACTGAAGCTTTCTTT; CDR3 protein: CASSLVGEGNTEAFF; J gene: TRBJ1-1; D gene: -; clone size: few; V gene: TRBV7-9
CDR3 DNA: TGTGCCAGCACAGCACGGGACTATAATTCACCCCTCCACTTT; CDR3 protein: CASTARDYNSPLHF; J gene: TRBJ1-6; D gene: -; clone size: -; V gene: TRBV6-1
CDR3 DNA: TGCAGTGCTAGTGAGGGGATACAGCCCCAGCATTTT; CDR3 protein: CSASEGIQPQHF; J gene: TRBJ1-5; D gene: -; clone size: -; V gene: TRBV20-1
CDR3 DNA: TGTGCCAGTAGTATAGCCTCGAGAGGCACTGAAGCTTTCTTT; CDR3 protein: CASSIASRGTEAFF; J gene: TRBJ1-1; D gene: -; clone size: -; V gene: TRBV19
CDR3 DNA: TGCAGTGCTAGGGACAGCCGTAGCACAGATACGCAGTATTTT; CDR3 protein: CSARDSRSTDTQYF; J gene: TRBJ2-3; D gene: -; clone size: -; V gene: TRBV20-1
CDR3 DNA: TGTGCCAGCAGCTTAGCGGGCCCAGATACGCAGTATTTT; CDR3 protein: CASSLAGPDTQYF; J gene: TRBJ2-3; D gene: -; clone size: -; V gene: TRBV7-9
CDR3 DNA: TGTGCCAGCACCCGAAATAGGGGGGGGAATCAGCCCCAGCATTTT; CDR3 protein: CASTRNRGGNQPQHF; J gene: TRBJ1-5; D gene: -; clone size: -; V gene: TRBV28
CDR3 DNA: TGCAGTGCTGTAGGGGGGACTAGCGGGTTACAAGAGACCCAGTACTTC; CDR3 protein: CSAVGGTSGLQETQYF; J gene: TRBJ2-5; D gene: TRBD2; clone size: -; V gene: TRBV20-1
CDR3 DNA: TGTGCCAGCGGCACTATGGGGGGGGATTTCGGGGACACCGGGGAGCTGTTTTTT; CDR3 protein: CASGTMGGDFGDTGELFF; J gene: TRBJ2-2; D gene: TRBD2; clone size: -; V gene: TRBV7-6
CDR3 DNA: TGTGCCAGTAGTATAAGCGGGAGGGACACAGATACGCAGTATTTT; CDR3 protein: CASSISGRDTDTQYF; J gene: TRBJ2-3; D gene: TRBD2; clone size: -; V gene: TRBV19
CDR3 DNA: TGTGCCACCAGCAGAGCAAAGGGGGCAGGCTATGGCTACACCTTC; CDR3 protein: CATSRAKGAGYGYTF; J gene: TRBJ1-2; D gene: TRBD1; clone size: -; V gene: TRBV15
CDR3 DNA: TGTGCCAGTAGTATCCAGGGGCGGAACACTGAAGCTTTCTTT; CDR3 protein: CASSIQGRNTEAFF; J gene: TRBJ1-1; D gene: -; clone size: few; V gene: TRBV19
CDR3 DNA: TGCGCCAGCAGCTCACAGGGCCCGAGCTCCTACGAGCAGTACTTC; CDR3 protein: CASSSQGPSSYEQYF; J gene: TRBJ2-7; D gene: -; clone size: few; V gene: TRBV5-1
CDR3 DNA: TGCAGTGCTTCTCAAATTGACAGGGGATATGGCTACACCTTC; CDR3 protein: CSASQIDRGYGYTF; J gene: TRBJ1-2; D gene: TRBD1; clone size: -; V gene: TRBV20-1
CDR3 DNA: TGTGCCACCAGGGAGGACAGGGAGAACACCGGGGAGCTGTTTTTT; CDR3 protein: CATREDRENTGELFF; J gene: TRBJ2-2; D gene: TRBD1; clone size: -; V gene: TRBV15
CDR3 DNA: TGTGCCAGCAGTGAATCACTAGCGGGAGAGAGGGAGCAGTACTTC; CDR3 protein: CASSESLAGEREQYF; J gene: TRBJ2-7; D gene: TRBD2; clone size: -; V gene: TRBV6-1
CDR3 DNA: TGTGCCAGCAGCCAAGTTGGGGGGACTAGCGGTATCCAAGAGACCCAGTACTTC; CDR3 protein: CASSQVGGTSGIQETQYF; J gene: TRBJ2-5; D gene: TRBD2; clone size: -; V gene: TRBV3-1
CDR3 DNA: TGTGCCAGCAGTTTAGAACAGGGGGCGGACACCCTCCACTTT; CDR3 protein: CASSLEQGADTLHF; J gene: TRBJ1-6; D gene: TRBD1; clone size: -; V gene: TRBV28
CDR3 DNA: TGCAGTGCTAGAGGTAAAGGAGATACGCAGTATTTT; CDR3 protein: CSARGKGDTQYF; J gene: TRBJ2-3; D gene: -; clone size: few; V gene: TRBV20-1
CDR3 DNA: TGTGCCAGCAGCCCCGCGGGAGAGACCCAGTACTTC; CDR3 protein: CASSPAGETQYF; J gene: TRBJ2-5; D gene: -; clone size: -; V gene: TRBV7-9